This entry features one T cell receptor beta chain sequence. The antigen remains unidentified. This sample is part of a study of cytomegalovirus exposure and HLA in healthy donors. Study-wide context: Among 398 genotyped donors, about 85% fell in the Caucasian-associated ancestry cluster.

Study results and caveats: A missense variant in DCLRE1C was later tied to TCR beta V- and J-gene trimming. Presence/absence analyses supposed approximately even sequencing depth among donors.

PCR primers comprised 60 Vbeta and 13 Jbeta primers. Measured with immunoSEQ multiplex PCR; TCRdb has only the in-frame clones, and not every one. The sample lists fewer than 250,000 clones, just under 75% occurring once. The germline V gene encodes CDR1 SGHNT and CDR2 YENEEA. V was clipped by 5 bases and J by 9 bases; unmatched bases: 3. This CDR3 spans 12 amino acids. This TCR was sampled from a man aged 30 to 39 in good health and CMV-seropositive. Sequenced sample: PBMCs. The rearrangement joins TRBV11-3 to TRBJ2-1, with TRBD2 matching over 8 bases. CDR3 sequence: CASSLSGGEQFF. The CDR3 nucleotides read TGTGCCAGCAGCCTCAGCGGGGGTGAGCAGTTCTTC.